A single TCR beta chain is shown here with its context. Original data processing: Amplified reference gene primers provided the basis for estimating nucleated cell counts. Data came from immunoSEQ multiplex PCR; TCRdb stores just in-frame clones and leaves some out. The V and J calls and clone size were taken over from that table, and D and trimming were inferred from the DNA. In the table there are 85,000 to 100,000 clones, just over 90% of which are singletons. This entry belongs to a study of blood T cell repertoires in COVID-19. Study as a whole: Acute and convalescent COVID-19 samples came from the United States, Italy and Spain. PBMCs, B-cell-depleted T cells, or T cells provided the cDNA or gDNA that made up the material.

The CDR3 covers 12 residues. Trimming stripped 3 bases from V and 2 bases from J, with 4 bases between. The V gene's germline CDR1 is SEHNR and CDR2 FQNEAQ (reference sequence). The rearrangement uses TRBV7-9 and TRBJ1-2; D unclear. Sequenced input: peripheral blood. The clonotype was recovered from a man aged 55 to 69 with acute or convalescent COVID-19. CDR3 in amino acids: CASSLENYGYTF. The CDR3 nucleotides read TGTGCCAGCAGCTTGGAGAACTATGGCTACACCTTC.